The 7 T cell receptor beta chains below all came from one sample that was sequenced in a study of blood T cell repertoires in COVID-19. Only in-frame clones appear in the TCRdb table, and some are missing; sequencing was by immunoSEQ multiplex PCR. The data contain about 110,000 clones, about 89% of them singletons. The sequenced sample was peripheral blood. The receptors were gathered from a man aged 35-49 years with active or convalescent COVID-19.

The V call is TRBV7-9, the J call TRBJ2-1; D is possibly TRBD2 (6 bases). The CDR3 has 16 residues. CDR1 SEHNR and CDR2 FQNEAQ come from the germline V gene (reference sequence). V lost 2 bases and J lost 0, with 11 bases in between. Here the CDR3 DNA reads TGTGCCAGCAGCTTACAGACCGGGAGCTCCTACAATGAGCAGTTCTTC. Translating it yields CASSLQTGSSYNEQFF.

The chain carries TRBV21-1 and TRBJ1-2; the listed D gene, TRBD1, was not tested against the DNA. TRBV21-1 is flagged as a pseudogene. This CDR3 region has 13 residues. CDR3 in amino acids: CASRENRPGGYTF. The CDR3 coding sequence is TGTGCCAGCAGAGAAAACAGGCCGGGTGGCTACACCTTC.

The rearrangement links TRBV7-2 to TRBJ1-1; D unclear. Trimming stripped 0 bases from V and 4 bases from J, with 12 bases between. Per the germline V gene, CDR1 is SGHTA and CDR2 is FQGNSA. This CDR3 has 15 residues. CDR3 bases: TGTGCCAGCAGCTTAGCTGCAGGAACCCCCACTGAAGCTTTCTTT. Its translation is CASSLAAGTPTEAFF. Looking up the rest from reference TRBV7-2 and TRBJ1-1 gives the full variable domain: GAGVSQSPSNKVTEKGKDVELRCDPISGHTALYWYRQSLGQGLEFLIYFQGNSAPDKSGLPSDRFSAERTGGSVSTLTIQRTQQEDSAVYLCASSLAAGTPTEAFFGQGTRLTVV.

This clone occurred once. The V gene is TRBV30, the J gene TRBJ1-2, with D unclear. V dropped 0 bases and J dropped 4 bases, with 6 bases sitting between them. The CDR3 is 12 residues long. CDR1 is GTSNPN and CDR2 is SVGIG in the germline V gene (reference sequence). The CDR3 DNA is TGTGCCTGGAGTGTAACCAGCTATGGCTACACCTTC. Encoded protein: CAWSVTSYGYTF.

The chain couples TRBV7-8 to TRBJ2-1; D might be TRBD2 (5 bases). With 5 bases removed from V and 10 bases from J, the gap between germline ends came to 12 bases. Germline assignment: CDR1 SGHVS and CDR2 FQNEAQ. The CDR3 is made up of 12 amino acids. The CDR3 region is CASSPRGWEQFF. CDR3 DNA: TGTGCCAGCAGCCCCCGGGGTTGGGAGCAGTTCTTC. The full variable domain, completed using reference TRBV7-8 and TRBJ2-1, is GAGVSQSPRYKVAKRGQDVALRCDPISGHVSLFWYQQALGQGPEFLTYFQNEAQLDKSGLPSDRFFAERPEGSVSTLKIQRTQQEDSAVYLCASSPRGWEQFFGPGTRLTVL.

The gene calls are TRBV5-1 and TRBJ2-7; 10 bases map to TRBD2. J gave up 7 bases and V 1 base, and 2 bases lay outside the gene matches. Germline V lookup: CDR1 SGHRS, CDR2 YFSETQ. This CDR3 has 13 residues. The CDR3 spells CASSLTSGKEQYF. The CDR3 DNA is TGCGCCAGCAGCTTGACTAGCGGGAAAGAGCAGTACTTC.

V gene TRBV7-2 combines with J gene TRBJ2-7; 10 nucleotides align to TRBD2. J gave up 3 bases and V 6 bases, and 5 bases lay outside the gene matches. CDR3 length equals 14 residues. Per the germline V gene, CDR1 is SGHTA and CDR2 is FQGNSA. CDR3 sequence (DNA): TGTGCCAGCAGTACCGGGACTAGCGTCTACGAGCAGTACTTC. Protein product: CASSTGTSVYEQYF.